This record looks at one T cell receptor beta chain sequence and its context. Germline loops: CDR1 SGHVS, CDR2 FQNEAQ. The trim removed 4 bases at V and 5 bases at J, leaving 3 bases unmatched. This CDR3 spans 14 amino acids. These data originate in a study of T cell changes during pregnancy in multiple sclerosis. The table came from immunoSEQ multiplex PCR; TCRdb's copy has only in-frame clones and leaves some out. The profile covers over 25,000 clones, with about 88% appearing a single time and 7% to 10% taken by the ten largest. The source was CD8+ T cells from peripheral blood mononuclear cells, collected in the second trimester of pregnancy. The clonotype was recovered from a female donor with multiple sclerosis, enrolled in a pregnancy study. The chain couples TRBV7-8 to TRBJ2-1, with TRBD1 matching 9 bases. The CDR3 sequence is CASSWGTGNNEQFF. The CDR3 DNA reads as TGTGCCAGCAGCTGGGGGACAGGGAACAATGAGCAGTTCTTC.